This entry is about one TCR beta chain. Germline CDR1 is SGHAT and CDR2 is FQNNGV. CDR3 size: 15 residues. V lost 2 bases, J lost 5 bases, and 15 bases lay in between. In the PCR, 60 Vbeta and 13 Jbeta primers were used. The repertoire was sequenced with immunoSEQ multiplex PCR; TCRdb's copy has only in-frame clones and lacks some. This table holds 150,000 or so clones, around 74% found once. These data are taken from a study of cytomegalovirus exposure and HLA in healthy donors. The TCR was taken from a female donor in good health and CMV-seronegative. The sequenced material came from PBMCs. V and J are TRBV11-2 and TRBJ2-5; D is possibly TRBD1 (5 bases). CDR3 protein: CASSLSGRVRETQYF. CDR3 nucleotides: TGTGCCAGCAGCTTAAGTGGCAGGGTTAGGGAGACCCAGTACTTC.